This T cell receptor beta chain was obtained from a study of Ad26.COV2.S vaccination and SARS-CoV-2 variants. Study in general: The vaccine Ad26.COV2.S was put into the muscle once, or twice with 56 days between.

The study, taken as a whole, reports: Total T cell responses may have been underestimated by the TCR breadth and depth analyses.

As regards this clone: Antigen: not known.

As for treatment: 15 to 20 received Ad26.COV2.S at low or high dose, single or two shots; 5 received placebo; per-sample allocation not given. Following the first vaccine or placebo injection, samples were taken on day 63. An Ad26 vector expressing Wuhan-strain SARS-CoV-2 spike constituted the vaccine. The protocol was immunoSEQ multiplex PCR, while the TCRdb copy is restricted to in-frame clones and leaves out a portion. The sample includes under 400,000 clones, about nine tenths seen only once; the top ten take roughly 3.1%. Trimming removed 3 bases from V and 4 bases from J; junction bases left unmatched: 11. This CDR3 contains 18 residues. The germline CDR1 and CDR2 sequences are SGDLS and YYNGEE.

The V and J genes are TRBV9 and TRBJ2-3; 13 bases are shared with TRBD2. Specimen: peripheral blood, collected in a trial of Ad26.COV2.S vaccine versus placebo. This receptor was obtained from a person between 18 and 59 years old who received the Ad26.COV2.S COVID-19 vaccine or a placebo. CDR3 protein: CASSGLAGGPSPPDTQYF. Written as DNA, the CDR3 is TGTGCCAGCAGCGGACTAGCGGGGGGCCCATCTCCCCCAGATACGCAGTATTTT.